This paragraph reports one TCR beta chain. J was trimmed by 1 base and V by 4 bases; bases with no gene match: 2. The length of the CDR3 is 15 residues. The germline CDR1 and CDR2 sequences are SGHVS and FQNEAQ. TCRdb's table, derived via immunoSEQ multiplex PCR, lists solely in-frame clones and lacks some. The sample lists about 92,000 clones, about four fifths seen once, with around 7.4% in the top ten. This sample is part of a study of a mutant IDH1 vaccine in newly diagnosed glioma. The time point: baseline, week 1 (first vaccination visit). Treatment: pre-vaccination baseline after standard-of-care therapy.

The sequence came from a woman aged 50 to 60 with glioma. The input for sequencing was PBMCs, taken from a glioma patient treated with radiotherapy, temozolomide or both. This chain uses TRBV7-8 with TRBJ1-2; 11 nucleotides align to TRBD1. The CDR3 region has the DNA TGTGCCAGCAGCTCGGGACAGGGGGTTAACTATGGCTACACCTTC. It yields the protein CASSSGQGVNYGYTF.